This T cell receptor (beta chain) derives from a study of blood T cell repertoires in COVID-19. Study context: The study drew acute and convalescent COVID-19 samples from the United States, Italy and Spain. The analysed material was cDNA or gDNA that came from T cells, B-cell-depleted T cells, or PBMCs.

The table lists this clone with a few counts. CDR1 SGHNT and CDR2 YYREEE come from the germline V gene (reference sequence). Deletions cut 3 bases from V and 0 bases from J, with 9 bases between. CDR3 length: 14 residues. Clones were sequenced by immunoSEQ multiplex PCR, and TCRdb holds only the in-frame ones, with some missing. The sample consists of about 110,000 clones, around 83% of them appearing once. The rearrangement uses TRBV5-4 and TRBJ1-1; a possible D gene is TRBD1 (6 bases). Sequenced sample: peripheral blood. The TCR originated in a woman of 80 years or more with active or convalescent COVID-19. Here the CDR3 reads CASSYGQMNTEAFF. As DNA, the CDR3 is TGTGCCAGCAGCTATGGACAGATGAACACTGAAGCTTTCTTT.